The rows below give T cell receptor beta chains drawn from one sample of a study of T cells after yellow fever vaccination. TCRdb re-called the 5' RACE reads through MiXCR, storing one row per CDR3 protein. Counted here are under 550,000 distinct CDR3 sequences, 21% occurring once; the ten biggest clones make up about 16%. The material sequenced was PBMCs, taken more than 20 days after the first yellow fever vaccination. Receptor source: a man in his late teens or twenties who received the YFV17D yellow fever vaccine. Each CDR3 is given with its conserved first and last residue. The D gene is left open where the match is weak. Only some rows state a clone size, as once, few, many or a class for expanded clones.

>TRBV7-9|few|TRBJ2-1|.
TGTGCCAGCAGCTTTGTGCTATCGGACAGAAACAATGAGCAGTTCTTC
CASSFVLSDRNNEQFF
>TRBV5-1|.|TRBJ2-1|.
TGCGCCAGCAGCTACGACTTCCCTGAGCAGTTCTTC
CASSYDFPEQFF
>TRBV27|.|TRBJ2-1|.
TGTGCCAGCAGTTCCGAGGCCAGGGGGGGCAATGAGCAGTTCTTC
CASSSEARGGNEQFF
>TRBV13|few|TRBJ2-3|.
TGTGCCAGCAAGCGCCGAGGCACGCAGTATTTT
CASKRRGTQYF
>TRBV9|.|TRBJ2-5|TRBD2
TGTGCCAGCAGCGCGGGACTAGCGGGGGAGACCCAGTACTTC
CASSAGLAGETQYF
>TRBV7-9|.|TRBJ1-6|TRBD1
TGTGCCAGCAGCTTCCGACAGGGAACGAATTCACCCCTCCACTTT
CASSFRQGTNSPLHF
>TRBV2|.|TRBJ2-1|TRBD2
TGTGCCAGCAGTGCCGGCCTAGCGGTGACCAACAATGAGCAGTTCTTC
CASSAGLAVTNNEQFF
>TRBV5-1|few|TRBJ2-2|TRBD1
TGCGCCAGCCGGACAGGATCCACCGGGGAGCTGTTTTTT
CASRTGSTGELFF
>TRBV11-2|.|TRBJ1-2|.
TGTGCCAGCAGCTTCTGGGGGGATGGGGGCTACACCTTC
CASSFWGDGGYTF
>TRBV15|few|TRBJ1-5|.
TGTGCCACCAGCTCCCCTCCCGGGGGGCTGAGCAATCAGCCCCAGCATTTT
CATSSPPGGLSNQPQHF
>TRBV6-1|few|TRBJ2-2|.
TGTGCCAGCAGCCAAAACAGGGAATGGGGGGAGCTGTTTTTT
CASSQNREWGELFF
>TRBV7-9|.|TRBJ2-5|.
TGTGCCAGCAGCTCACAGGGATCATGGGAGACCCAGTACTTC
CASSSQGSWETQYF
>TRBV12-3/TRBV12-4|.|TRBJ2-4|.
TGTGCCAGCACCAAGGGGGGCGTCAAAAACATTCAGTACTTC
CASTKGGVKNIQYF
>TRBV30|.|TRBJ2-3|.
TGTGCCTGGAGTGTCGGGCTAGCGCTTGGAGATACGCAGTATTTT
CAWSVGLALGDTQYF
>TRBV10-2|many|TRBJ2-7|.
TGCGCCAGCCAAGAGCCCTCGGGGACCTTCTACGAGCAGTACTTC
CASQEPSGTFYEQYF
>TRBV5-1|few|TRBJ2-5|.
TGCGCCAGCAGCTTGACGCCGGCGGGGCAAGAGACCCAGTACTTC
CASSLTPAGQETQYF
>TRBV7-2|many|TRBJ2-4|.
TGTGCCAGCGGGACCGGGGGAGCCAAAAACATTCAGTACTTC
CASGTGGAKNIQYF
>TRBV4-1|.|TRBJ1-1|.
TGCGCCAGCAGCCAACCGGGGGGGGACGAAGCTTTCTTT
CASSQPGGDEAFF
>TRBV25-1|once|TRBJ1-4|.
TGTGCCAGCAGTGAATCTAGGGGCGGTGAAAAACTGTTTTTT
CASSESRGGEKLFF
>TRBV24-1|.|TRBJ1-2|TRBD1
TGTGCCACCAGTGATACGGGGACAGGTTCTAACTATGGCTACACCTTC
CATSDTGTGSNYGYTF
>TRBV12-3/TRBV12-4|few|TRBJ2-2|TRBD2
TGTGCCAGCAGTGGGACTAGCGGGACCGGGGAGCTGTTTTTT
CASSGTSGTGELFF
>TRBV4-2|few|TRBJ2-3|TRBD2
TGTGCCAGCAGCCAAGATCGGCGCGGGGGGGGGGACACAGATACGCAGTATTTT
CASSQDRRGGGDTDTQYF
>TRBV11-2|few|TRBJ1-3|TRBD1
TGTGCCAGCAGCTCCATACAGGGGTCTGGAAACACCATATATTTT
CASSSIQGSGNTIYF
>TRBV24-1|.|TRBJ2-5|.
TGTGCCACCAGTGATTGGGACGGTCAAGAGACCCAGTACTTC
CATSDWDGQETQYF
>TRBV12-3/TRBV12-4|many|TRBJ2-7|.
TGTGCCAGCAGTTTAGCGCTTGGCAGGGGCTCCCACGAGCAGTACTTC
CASSLALGRGSHEQYF
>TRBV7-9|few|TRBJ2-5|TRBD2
TGTGCCAGCAGCTTCCCTAGCGGGGGGTTCCAAGAGACCCAGTACTTC
CASSFPSGGFQETQYF
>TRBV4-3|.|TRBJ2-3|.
TGCGCCAGCAGCCAAGATCATTCTCTTAGCACAGATACGCAGTATTTT
CASSQDHSLSTDTQYF
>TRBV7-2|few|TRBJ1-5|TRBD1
TGTGCCAGCAGTTTTGCGGGCAGGGGGTCAGGTCAGCCCCAGCATTTT
CASSFAGRGSGQPQHF
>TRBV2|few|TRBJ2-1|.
TGTGCCAGCAGGAGGGGGGCTTTTAATGAGCAGTTCTTC
CASRRGAFNEQFF
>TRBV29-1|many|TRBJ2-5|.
TGCAGCGCTGAACAAGAGACCCAGTACTTC
CSAEQETQYF
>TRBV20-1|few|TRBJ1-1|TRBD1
TGCAGTGTCTGGACAGGGGCCATGAACACTGAAGCTTTCTTT
CSVWTGAMNTEAFF
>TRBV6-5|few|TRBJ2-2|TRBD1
TGTGCCAGCAGTTACGGACAGGGGTTGGGGGTCACCGGGGAGCTGTTTTTT
CASSYGQGLGVTGELFF
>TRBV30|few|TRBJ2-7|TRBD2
TGTGCCTGCCTTCTAGCGGGGGGCTACGAGCAGTACTTC
CACLLAGGYEQYF
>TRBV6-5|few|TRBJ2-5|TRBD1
TGTGCCAGCAGTTACGGAGGGGACAGGGGGGCGGAGACCCAGTACTTC
CASSYGGDRGAETQYF
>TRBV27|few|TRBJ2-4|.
TGTGCCAGCAGGGGCGAAAACATTCAGTACTTC
CASRGENIQYF
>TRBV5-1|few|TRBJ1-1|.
TGCGCCAGCAGCGTTGGGGACTTGAACACTGAAGCTTTCTTT
CASSVGDLNTEAFF
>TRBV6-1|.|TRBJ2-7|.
TGTGCCAGCAGGAAGAATAGACTGGGGAGCTCCTACGAGCAGTACTTC
CASRKNRLGSSYEQYF
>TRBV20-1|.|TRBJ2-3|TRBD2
TGCAGTGCTAGAGTAGCGGGGGGGCTGATAGATACGCAGTATTTT
CSARVAGGLIDTQYF
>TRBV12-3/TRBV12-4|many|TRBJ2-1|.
TGTGCCAGCACCAGCACCGTAGCTGGGGGGGCCGGGAATGAGCAGTTCTTC
CASTSTVAGGAGNEQFF
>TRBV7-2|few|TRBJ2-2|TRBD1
TGTGCCAGCAGCTCTACAGGGGCCACCGGGGAACTGTTTTTT
CASSSTGATGELFF
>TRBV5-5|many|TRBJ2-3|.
TGTGCCAGCAGCTCTTCGACTAAGCCGAGCACAGATACGCAGTATTTT
CASSSSTKPSTDTQYF
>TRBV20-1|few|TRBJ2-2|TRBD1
TGCAGTGCCAAAGGGACAGCCCGAGGGAGCGGGGAGCTGTTTTTT
CSAKGTARGSGELFF
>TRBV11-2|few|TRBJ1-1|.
TGTGCCAGCAGCTTAGATCAGGGAGTTGAAGCTTTCTTT
CASSLDQGVEAFF
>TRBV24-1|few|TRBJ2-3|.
TGTGCCACCAGTGTGTCCGTCAGTGGCACAGATACGCAGTATTTT
CATSVSVSGTDTQYF
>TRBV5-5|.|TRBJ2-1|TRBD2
TGTGCCAGCAGTCTCGAGCGGGGGGCCTACAATGAGCAGTTCTTC
CASSLERGAYNEQFF
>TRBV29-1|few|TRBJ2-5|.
TGCAGCGCACTAAGTGGGGCCGGTTGGGGACCCCAGTACTTC
CSALSGAGWGPQYF
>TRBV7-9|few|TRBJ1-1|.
TGTGCCAGCAGCTCCCCTCAGGGCACGGGTTGGGAAGCTTTCTTT
CASSSPQGTGWEAFF
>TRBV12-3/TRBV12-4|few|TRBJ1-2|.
TGTGCCAGCAGATTCAGGACCGGCCCCTATGGCTACACCTTC
CASRFRTGPYGYTF
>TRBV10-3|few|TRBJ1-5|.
TGTGCCATCAAGTCTGGGCAGGGGACTGATAGCAATCAGCCCCAGCATTTT
CAIKSGQGTDSNQPQHF
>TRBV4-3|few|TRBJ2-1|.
TGCGCCAGCAGCCTGAACGGGGTCAGCTCCTACAATGAGCAGTTCTTC
CASSLNGVSSYNEQFF